This TCR beta chain was documented in a study of blood T cell repertoires in COVID-19 (dated by TCRdb to the early 2020s). Some background on the complete study: Samples from collaborators originated in the United States, Italy and Spain and spanned both the acute and convalescent phases of COVID-19. Samples were obtained from the ongoing ImmuneRACE study (first 160 participants) and from about 1,300 subjects provided by 6 global collaborators. A freely available public database, intended as a resource for researchers studying the immune response to SARS-CoV-2, is where the repertoires were released. The dataset comprised deeply sampled blood TCRbeta repertoires from subjects exposed to, actively infected with, or recovered from COVID-19. Where available, HLA class I and class II types were taken from metadata supplied by the sample provider and were not determined by assay-based typing. A de-identified subject ID, COVID-19 status, age in years and sex were almost always included in the sample metadata. The material from the prospective study consisted of cDNA or gDNA derived from T cells, B-cell-depleted T cells, or PBMCs.

The immunoSEQ Assay, a bias-controlled multiplex PCR, was used to amplify TCRbeta CDR3 regions from genomic DNA. From the authors' description of their analysis: The number of nucleated cells in each sample was estimated by amplification of reference gene primers within the assay. Sequence reads were collapsed and filtered to measure the absolute abundance of every unique TCRbeta CDR3 rearrangement. Productive Simpson clonality was computed per sample as the square root of Simpson's diversity index over productive rearrangements. TCRdb's version of the immuneACCESS table is confined to in-frame rearrangements and falls short of the full clone set. An unresolved V gene accounts for under half of the shortfall where checked; the remainder is of unknown origin. Clone size and the V and J calls come from that table; the DNA yielded D and trimming. This sample is represented by more than 150,000 clones; around 85% of them were singletons. Approximately 4% of the sample lies in the top ten.

The collaborating institutions used their own protocols to collect whole blood in K2EDTA tubes. For TCRbeta analysis, collaborator samples were shipped as frozen whole blood, as isolated PBMCs, or as DNA extracted from either sample type. On this clone itself: No antigen is known for it. Base qualities are not provided; no much larger clone lies one nucleotide away.

Summary of the overall study and its limitations: The quantity of clinical and demographic metadata differed by source and by participant and was supplied without curation.

The germline V gene provides CDR1 KGHSH and CDR2 LQKENI. The V end gives up 4 bases and the J end 0 bases, leaving 6 bases in the junction not matched to a gene. Its CDR3 holds 17 amino acids, cysteine through phenylalanine. Only CDR3 DNA remains: 51 bases, in frame from the first base. This chain is built from TRBV18 and TRBJ2-6, with 7 bases in between that match TRBD1. This TCR was sampled from a woman aged 70-85 years with acute or convalescent COVID-19. Sequenced input: peripheral blood. The sequenced DNA: TGTGCCAGCTCACGGACAGGCGCACGCTCTGGGGCCAACGTCCTGACTTTC. Protein translation: CASSRTGARSGANVLTF.